A single sample is the source of the 10 T cell receptor beta chains below, sequenced in a study of vaccination effects on CD4 cells after COVID-19. Clones were sequenced by immunoSEQ multiplex PCR, and TCRdb holds only the in-frame ones, with some missing. Here the sample spans 30,000 to 35,000 clones, 74% being singletons. CD4+ T cells were isolated after less than 13 days of culture. Two-dose vaccination with either BNT162b2 or mRNA-1273 was given to the participants. The antigens for these receptors are not known. The starting material was CD4+ T cells from PBMCs cultured without peptide, obtained after COVID-19 vaccination. These receptors were obtained from a human donor who received a COVID-19 vaccine.

This chain connects TRBV6-5 to TRBJ2-5, with 7 bases lining up with TRBD1. Looked up from germline, CDR1 is MNHEY and CDR2 is SVGAGI. J was trimmed by 2 bases and V by 0 bases; bases with no gene match: 3. The CDR3 has 15 amino acids. The CDR3 DNA follows: TGTGCCAGCAGTTACTCACCAGGGGGTCAAGAGACCCAGTACTTC. Protein: CASSYSPGGQETQYF.

This clone was found once. The chain carries TRBV27 and TRBJ2-3, with D tentatively TRBD1 or TRBD2 (5 bases each). V dropped 3 bases and J dropped 2 bases, with 15 bases sitting between them. CDR3 size: 16 residues. In germline, CDR1 is MNHEY, CDR2 SMNVEV (reference sequence). The CDR3 loop reads CASSFRLPGLTDTQYF. CDR3 DNA sequence: TGTGCCAGCAGTTTCCGACTGCCGGGGCTCACAGATACGCAGTATTTT.

This clone was seen just once. The genes are TRBV19 and TRBJ2-1; the D gene could be TRBD1 or TRBD2 (6 bases each). CDR1 LNHDA and CDR2 SQIVND come from the germline V gene (reference sequence). CDR3 size: 15 residues. Trimming stripped 3 bases from V and 8 bases from J, with 17 bases between. The CDR3 region has the DNA TGTGCCAGTAGTATTTCGACGGCCGGGGGCGATGAGCAGTTCTTC. This gives the protein CASSISTAGGDEQFF.

This clone was counted only a few times. V and J are TRBV4-1 and TRBJ1-2, with a possible D match to TRBD1 (5 bases). CDR1 and CDR2 (germline): MGHRA, YSYEKL. Trimming removed 4 bases at V and 6 bases at J, with 18 bases between. The CDR3 is made up of 15 amino acids. CDR3 loop: CASSPNRDRRDGYTF. CDR3 nucleotides: TGCGCCAGCAGCCCTAACCGGGACCGGAGAGATGGCTACACCTTC.

The rearrangement joins TRBV4-2 to TRBJ2-2; 9 bases match TRBD2. CDR1 is LGHNA, CDR2 YNFKEQ, per germline. The junction had 7 bases not matched to a gene; V was cut back by 6 bases and J by 5 bases. The CDR3 extends over 15 amino acids. Here the CDR3 DNA reads TGTGCCAGCAGGAGTAGCGGGAGAGAAACCGGGGAGCTGTTTTTT. Translation: CASRSSGRETGELFF.

The chain has TRBV19 and TRBJ2-3; D is perhaps TRBD2 (7 bases). Germline V CDR1 and CDR2: LNHDA, SQIVND (reference sequence). V lost 5 bases to trimming and J lost 5 bases, with 11 bases between them. The CDR3 has 13 residues. Written as DNA, the CDR3 is TGTGCCAGTAGTCGGGGGGCCGGAGATACGCAGTATTTT. This gives the protein CASSRGAGDTQYF.

The V gene is TRBV6-5, the J gene TRBJ1-2; D remains ambiguous. V lost 3 bases and J 0 bases, leaving 14 bases between the germline ends. The V gene's germline CDR1 is MNHEY and CDR2 SVGAGI. CDR3 size: 16 residues. Written as DNA, the CDR3 is TGTGCCAGCAGTTATAGGACCGTATCGACTAACTATGGCTACACCTTC. It yields the protein CASSYRTVSTNYGYTF.

The chain carries TRBV5-1 and TRBJ1-6, with D perhaps TRBD1 (6 bases). The ends were cut back, 2 bases at V and 0 bases at J, with 12 bases in the middle. The germline V gene has CDR1 SGHRS and CDR2 YFSETQ. The CDR3 contains 17 residues. As DNA, the CDR3 is TGCGCCAGCAGCTTACAGGGACCGGGCTCCTATAATTCACCCCTCCACTTT. Translated: CASSLQGPGSYNSPLHF.

V is TRBV19 and J is TRBJ1-6, with a weak D call TRBD1 (6 bases). Germline CDR1 and CDR2: LNHDA and SQIVND (reference sequence). V lost 6 bases and J 7 bases, leaving 19 bases between the germline ends. This CDR3 is built from 16 residues. The CDR3 is CASSRMTGTRNSPLHF. The CDR3 DNA reads as TGTGCCAGTAGCAGAATGACCGGGACAAGAAATTCACCCCTCCACTTT.

The rearrangement joins TRBV4-2 to TRBJ1-1; 7 nucleotides align to TRBD1. Germline assignment: CDR1 LGHNA and CDR2 YNFKEQ. J lost 1 base, V lost 4 bases, and 3 bases had no gene match. CDR3 size: 14 residues. CDR3 coding DNA: TGTGCCAGCAGCCCCAGGGGGAGGAACACTGAAGCTTTCTTT. Translated: CASSPRGRNTEAFF.